This T cell receptor (beta chain) originates from a study of T cells in Graves' hyperthyroidism and ophthalmopathy. The V gene end was trimmed by 8 bases and the J gene end by 1 base; junction bases not matched to a gene: 7. The CDR3 consists of 13 residues. Germline V lookup: CDR1 SQVTM, CDR2 ANQGSEA. There were TCR beta CDR3 regions amplified from RNA transcripts. HTBI primers were the set used in a first-round RT-PCR of the TCR CDR3. TCRdb analysed the multiplex PCR reads with MiXCR anew, one entry per CDR3 protein. The table has 610,000 or so distinct CDR3 sequences, roughly 46% seen once; the top ten hold roughly 7.7%.

The sequence was obtained from a woman younger than 30 with Graves' hyperthyroidism. The V call is TRBV29-1, the J call TRBJ2-7; 8 bases map to TRBD2. Sample: peripheral blood or thyroid tissue (not recorded which). In DNA, the CDR3 is TGCAGCAGCAGGGCTAGCGGGTCCTACGAGCAGTACTTC. It is translated as CSSRASGSYEQYF.